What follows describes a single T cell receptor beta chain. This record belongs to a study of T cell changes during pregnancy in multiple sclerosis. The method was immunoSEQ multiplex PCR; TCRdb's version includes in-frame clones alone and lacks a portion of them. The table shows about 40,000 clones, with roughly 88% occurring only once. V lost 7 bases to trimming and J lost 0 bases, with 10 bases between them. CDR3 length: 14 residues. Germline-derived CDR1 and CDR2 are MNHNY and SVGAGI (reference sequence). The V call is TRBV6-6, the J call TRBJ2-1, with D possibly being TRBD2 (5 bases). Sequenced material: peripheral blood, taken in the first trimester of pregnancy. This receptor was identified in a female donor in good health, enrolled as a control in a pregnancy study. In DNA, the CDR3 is TGTGCCAGCAACAACCGGGGCTCCTACAATGAGCAGTTCTTC. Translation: CASNNRGSYNEQFF.